This T cell receptor beta chain was documented in a study of blood T cell repertoires in COVID-19. Study-level background: The study drew acute and convalescent COVID-19 samples from the United States, Italy and Spain.

As handled by the study authors: Amplification with reference gene primers provided the estimates of nucleated cell counts. Profiling relied on immunoSEQ multiplex PCR, and the TCRdb table lists in-frame clones only, not all of them. Clone size and the V and J calls come from that table; the DNA yielded D and trimming. The data contain some 190,000 clones, around 80% of them seen just once; the ten biggest clones take up roughly a sixth. Researchers sorted participants into cohorts using their self-reported clinical history. After removal of 3 bases from V and 3 bases from J, the junction contained 4 bases not matched to a gene. CDR3 length: 14 amino acids. Germline V CDR1 and CDR2: MNHNS, SASEGT.

The J gene is TRBJ1-1, the V gene TRBV6-1, with 7 bases aligning to TRBD1. The clonotype originates from a woman aged 50 to 60 with acute COVID-19. The material sequenced was PBMCs or T cells enriched from blood (not recorded which). CDR3 region: CASSDQQGYTEAFF. DNA of the CDR3: TGTGCCAGCAGTGACCAACAGGGGTACACTGAAGCTTTCTTT.